There are many counts of the clone carrying this TCR beta chain. The antigen remains unidentified. The length of the CDR3 is 15 residues. Unmatched junction bases numbered 5, after V lost 3 bases and J lost 5 bases. The sample comes from a study of T cells in Graves' hyperthyroidism and ophthalmopathy. Study-wide context: Blood from the periphery was taken at initial diagnosis, before any treatment.

Regions amplified from RNA transcripts were the TCR beta CDR3 regions. During a first-round RT-PCR of the TCR CDR3, the HTBI primer set was used. TCRdb fed the multiplex PCR reads into MiXCR, producing one record per CDR3 protein. The profile shows roughly 330,000 distinct CDR3 sequences, around 17% of them singletons. General study points: The blood repertoire included most of the expanded thyroid clonotypes above 0.001.

Sequenced: blood. The V gene is TRBV12-3 or TRBV12-4, the J gene TRBJ2-3, with 10 nucleotides matching TRBD1. This sequence was found in a young man with Graves' hyperthyroidism. CDR3 nucleotides: TGTGCCAGCAGTTTTTTGACAGGGGGCCTAGATACGCAGTATTTT. The encoded protein is CASSFLTGGLDTQYF.